The 10 T cell receptor beta chains in this list originate from one sample, sequenced in a study of cytomegalovirus exposure and HLA in healthy donors (dated by TCRdb to 2017 to 2019). Receptor amplification or capture employed the immunoSEQ multiplex PCR assay. A mixture of 60 forward primers for TCR Vbeta segments and 13 reverse primers for TCR Jbeta segments was used in the multiplex PCR. The source is immuneACCESS, and TCRdb retained only in-frame sequences with V and J called. Part of the clones is not carried over; for the studies checked, unresolved V genes explain less than half of this, and the remainder is unexplained. The sample table lists 200,000 to 300,000 clones, approximately 85% of them with a count of one. Of the sample, about 2% is held by the ten largest clones. Material for sequencing was PBMCs. The receptors here all came from a woman aged 40 to 50 in good health and CMV-seropositive.

This clone appeared a single time. The chain couples TRBV7-9 to TRBJ2-7; 9 bases fit TRBD1. Losses at the gene ends were 1 base for V and 3 bases for J; bases not matched to a gene: 7. The CDR3 has 16 residues. The germline V gene encodes CDR1 SEHNR and CDR2 FQNEAQ (reference sequence). The CDR3, as DNA: TGTGCCAGCAGCTTAGTGTCGGGACAGGGTATCTACGAGCAGTACTTC. This translates into CASSLVSGQGIYEQYF.

This sequence joins TRBV18 and TRBJ2-3; weak D call: TRBD2 (6 bases). V lost 6 bases to trimming and J lost 2 bases, with 9 bases between them. The CDR3 is 13 residues long. Germline V gene data show CDR1 as KGHSH and CDR2 as LQKENI. CDR3 loop: CASSPGVTDTQYF. Here the CDR3 DNA reads TGTGCCAGCTCCCCGGGAGTCACAGATACGCAGTATTTT. Filled out from reference TRBV18 and TRBJ2-3, the complete variable domain reads NAGVMQNPRHLVRRRGQEARLRCSPMKGHSHVYWYRQLPEEGLKFMVYLQKENIIDESGMPKERFSAEFPKEGPSILRIQQVVRGDSAAYFCASSPGVTDTQYFGPGTRLTVL.

This clone was found once. This chain links TRBV25-1 with TRBJ2-1; D perhaps matches TRBD1 (6 bases). The V gene's germline CDR1 is MGHDK and CDR2 SYGVNS. The CDR3 is made up of 16 amino acids. V was pared by 1 base and J by 6 bases, with 16 bases between. CDR3 sequence (DNA): TGTGCCAGCAGTGAATTTGGACAGCCCTTTGGCAATGAGCAGTTCTTC. Protein: CASSEFGQPFGNEQFF.

A remark on this clone: One end of the junction does not line up with germline, which may come from a read error. The chain couples TRBV7-9 to TRBJ2-2; TRBD2 agrees at 12 bases. The CDR3 runs to 16 residues. Germline CDR1 SEHNR, CDR2 FQNEAQ (reference sequence). The CDR3 here is CAGRGLAGDNTGELFF. CDR3 nucleotides: TGTGCCGGCAGGGGACTAGCGGGCGACAACACCGGGGAGCTGTTTTTT.

Regarding this clone: Other DNA sequences from this sample encode an identical CDR3 as well. This rearrangement joins TRBV19 to TRBJ1-1, with D uncertain. Trimming took off 0 bases at V and 0 bases at J, with 2 bases between the two ends. CDR3 length: 13 amino acids. In germline, CDR1 is LNHDA, CDR2 SQIVND (reference sequence). In DNA form, the CDR3 reads TGTGCCAGTAGTATAGACTTGAACACTGAAGCTTTCTTT. Its protein is CASSIDLNTEAFF.

The chain couples TRBV2 to TRBJ1-2, with D perhaps TRBD1 (6 bases). CDR3 length: 14 residues. The V gene's germline CDR1 is SNHLY and CDR2 FYNNEI. V was pared by 8 bases and J by 6 bases, with 19 bases between. The CDR3 here is CASPWNREMDGYTF. The CDR3, as DNA: TGTGCCAGCCCTTGGAACAGGGAAATGGATGGCTACACCTTC. Together with reference TRBV2 and TRBJ1-2, the CDR3 gives the full variable domain: EPEVTQTPSHQVTQMGQEVILRCVPISNHLYFYWYRQILGQKVEFLVSFYNNEISEKSEIFDDQFSVERPDGSNFTLKIRSTKLEDSAMYFCASPWNREMDGYTFGSGTRLTVV.

The rearrangement links TRBV7-9 to TRBJ2-5; 9 nucleotides line up with TRBD1. The CDR3 has 14 amino acids. The germline V gene has CDR1 SEHNR and CDR2 FQNEAQ (reference sequence). Trimming at V came to 5 bases and at J to 5 bases, leaving 6 bases not matched to a gene. The CDR3 DNA is TGTGCCAGCAGCCCGACAGGGGGTAGCGAGACCCAGTACTTC. Residues: CASSPTGGSETQYF. The complete variable domain, with remaining parts taken from reference TRBV7-9 and TRBJ2-5, reads DTGVSQNPRHKITKRGQNVTFRCDPISEHNRLYWYRQTLGQGPEFLTYFQNEAQLEKSRLLSDRFSAERPKGSFSTLEIQRTEQGDSAMYLCASSPTGGSETQYFGPGTRLLVL.

J is TRBJ2-7 and V is TRBV6-5; TRBD1 aligns across 8 bases. This CDR3 spans 14 amino acids. Germline V gene sequence: CDR1 MNHEY, CDR2 SVGAGI. J gave up 4 bases and V 7 bases, and 9 bases lay outside the gene matches. The DNA of the CDR3 is TGTGCCAGCACCTCATCAGGGGGCGCGTACGAGCAGTACTTC. It is translated as CASTSSGGAYEQYF.

V is TRBV10-1 and J is TRBJ2-5; possible D gene TRBD1, 6 bases. CDR1 and CDR2 from the germline V gene are WNHNN and SYGVQD (reference sequence). There are 16 residues in the CDR3. V was trimmed by 7 bases and J by 3 bases, leaving 21 bases between them. The CDR3 coding sequence is TGCGCCAGCACTGTACAACAGGGAATAAAAAAAGAGACCCAGTACTTC. Amino acid sequence: CASTVQQGIKKETQYF.

V gene TRBV19 combines with J gene TRBJ1-2; 7 positions match TRBD1. The CDR3 is 15 amino acids. V lost 1 base to trimming and J lost 2 bases; unmatched junction nucleotides: 4. In germline, CDR1 is LNHDA, CDR2 SQIVND (reference sequence). The CDR3 nucleotides read TGTGCCAGTAGTATAGTAGTACAGGGGAACTATGGCTACACCTTC. Its translation is CASSIVVQGNYGYTF.